Listed below are T cell receptor beta chains from one sample, sequenced in a study of somatic mutations in cytotoxic T cells in rheumatoid arthritis. Libraries were prepared by immunoSEQ multiplex PCR; TCRdb keeps only in-frame clonotypes and omits some of them. This table holds 9,500 or so clones, approximately 86% found once. The sequenced material came from CD8+ T cells sorted from blood. Every receptor here comes from an adult with rheumatoid arthritis. CDR3s include the opening cysteine and the closing phenylalanine or tryptophan. Each record gives: D gene, J gene, V gene, clone size, CDR3 DNA, CDR3 protein. A D gene is named only where the DNA matches it firmly. Clone size is stated in some rows and not others, as once, few, many or a class when expanded.

>NA|TRBJ2-5|TRBV29-1|NA
TGCAGCGTTAGCGATCGTCAGAGGGTTCAAGAGACCCAGTACTTC
CSVSDRQRVQETQYF
>NA|TRBJ1-6|TRBV2|NA
TGTGCCAGCAGTGAGAGCCGTGGTATGACACCCCTCCACTTT
CASSESRGMTPLHF
>NA|TRBJ2-3|TRBV2|NA
TGTGCCAGCAGTGAAATGGAACTTCTAACAGATACGCAGTATTTT
CASSEMELLTDTQYF
>NA|TRBJ2-7|TRBV5-8|NA
TGTGCCAGCAGCTTCGGGGGCCCCTCCTACGAGCAGTACTTC
CASSFGGPSYEQYF
>TRBD2|TRBJ2-1|TRBV6-6|NA
TGTGCCAGCAGTTACTCGCACGGGGGGGCCAATGAGCAGTTCTTC
CASSYSHGGANEQFF
>NA|TRBJ2-1|TRBV29-1|once
TGCAGCGTTGTGGGCAGGGAATATGAGCAGTTCTTC
CSVVGREYEQFF
>NA|TRBJ2-7|TRBV20-1|NA
TGCAGTGCTTCCCCTAGCTACGAGCAGTACTTC
CSASPSYEQYF
>NA|TRBJ2-2|TRBV7-9|NA
TGTGCCAGCAGCTTAGGCCTAGAGGGGAGTTTCGGGGAGCTGTTTTTT
CASSLGLEGSFGELFF
>NA|TRBJ2-2|TRBV4-1|NA
TGCGCCAGCAGCCAAGATACCGGGGAGCTGTTTTTT
CASSQDTGELFF
>TRBD2|TRBJ2-1|TRBV7-9|NA
TGTGCCAGCAGCTGGACTAGCGGGAGCGACAATGAGCAGTTCTTC
CASSWTSGSDNEQFF
>TRBD1|TRBJ1-2|TRBV27|few
TGTGCCAGCAGTCGACAGGGGTCTGGCTACACCTTC
CASSRQGSGYTF
>NA|TRBJ1-5|TRBV28|NA
TGTGTCAGCTCATCAGAGGGGTCGTCACATCAGCCCCAGCATTTT
CVSSSEGSSHQPQHF
>NA|TRBJ2-7|TRBV14|NA
TGTGCCAGCAGCCAAGTATCGGAGATTCTGGGCGAGCAGTACTTC
CASSQVSEILGEQYF
>TRBD2|TRBJ2-1|TRBV2|NA
TGTGCCAGCAGTGCGGGACTAGCGCGACTTTACGAGCAGTTCTTC
CASSAGLARLYEQFF
>TRBD2|TRBJ2-1|TRBV6-1|once
TGTGCCAGCAGTCCTGGGACTAGTAGGAATGAGCAGTTCTTC
CASSPGTSRNEQFF
>NA|TRBJ2-1|TRBV14|NA
TGTGCCAGCAGCTTAACTAGCTTGAATGAGCAGTTCTTC
CASSLTSLNEQFF
>NA|TRBJ2-2|TRBV9|NA
TGTGCCAGCAGCGTAGTGGACACCGGGGAGCTGTTTTTT
CASSVVDTGELFF
>NA|TRBJ1-1|TRBV14|NA
TGTGCCAGCAGCCAAACGATCCGGGGCACTGAAGCTTTCTTT
CASSQTIRGTEAFF
>NA|TRBJ2-5|TRBV9|NA
TGTGCCAGCAGCGTCAGCGGTCGGGGGATCCAAGAGACCCAGTACTTC
CASSVSGRGIQETQYF
>NA|TRBJ1-1|TRBV4-1|few
TGCGCCAGCAGCCAAATGGGCAGGATGAACACTGAAGCTTTCTTT
CASSQMGRMNTEAFF
>TRBD2|TRBJ2-5|TRBV9|NA
TGTGCCAGCAGCGTTAGCGGGACGGAGACCCAGTACTTC
CASSVSGTETQYF
>TRBD2|TRBJ2-1|TRBV28|once
TGTGCCAGCAGTCTACCCTCGGGACTAGCGGGACGCCTCAATGAGCAGTTCTTC
CASSLPSGLAGRLNEQFF
>TRBD2|TRBJ2-1|TRBV11-1|NA
TGTGCCAGCAGTATCCCGGGACTAGCGGGAGGGTCCCACAATGAGCAGTTCTTC
CASSIPGLAGGSHNEQFF
>NA|TRBJ1-4|TRBV6-6|NA
TGTGCCAGCAGTTACATTTTGAGGGGAGAAGAGGAAAAACTGTTTTTT
CASSYILRGEEEKLFF
>NA|TRBJ1-5|TRBV10-3|few
TGTGCCATCAGTGGCAGCTCGGGTCAGCCCCAGCATTTT
CAISGSSGQPQHF
>TRBD2|TRBJ2-5|TRBV7-2|NA
TGTGCCAGCAGCTTAGTTGTGCGGGGGTCAGGGACCCAGTACTTC
CASSLVVRGSGTQYF
>NA|TRBJ2-2|TRBV10-1|NA
TGCGCCAGCAGTGAGTCCAAGTGGGGAGGAGATTGGAACACCGGGGAGCTGTTTTTT
CASSESKWGGDWNTGELFF
>NA|TRBJ1-3|TRBV2|once
TGTGCCAGCAGTGACAAGACAGGAGACCTCTCTGGAAACACCATATATTTT
CASSDKTGDLSGNTIYF
>NA|TRBJ1-5|TRBV9|NA
TGTGCCAGCAGCGTACGGTTACGGCAGGATAGCAATCAGCCCCAGCATTTT
CASSVRLRQDSNQPQHF
>TRBD2|TRBJ2-5|TRBV15|NA
TGTGCCACCAGCAGAGAGAGGACTAGCAGTGAGACCCAGTACTTC
CATSRERTSSETQYF
>TRBD1|TRBJ1-2|TRBV29-1|few
TGCAGCGTTGGACAGGGGTTCTATGGCTACACCTTC
CSVGQGFYGYTF
>TRBD1|TRBJ1-2|TRBV5-4|NA
TGTGCCAGCAGCCGAATACCGGGACAGGGAGACTATGGCTACACCTTC
CASSRIPGQGDYGYTF
>NA|TRBJ2-7|TRBV14|NA
TGTGCCAGCAGCCATGGCGGAGACTACGAGCAGTACTTC
CASSHGGDYEQYF
>NA|TRBJ2-7|TRBV7-9|NA
TGTGCCAGCAGCAAGGGACCCTCCTACGAGCAGTACTTC
CASSKGPSYEQYF
>NA|TRBJ1-1|TRBV2|NA
TGTGCCAGCACTTTGACAGATTCCGAGGACACTGAAGCTTTCTTT
CASTLTDSEDTEAFF
>NA|TRBJ2-2|TRBV7-8|NA
TGTGCCAGCAGCCCCTGGTCCGGCGTGAACACCGGGGAGCTGTTTTTT
CASSPWSGVNTGELFF
>NA|TRBJ2-7|TRBV19|NA
TGTGCCAGTAGTATCCCAGGTGCCTACGAGCAGTACTTC
CASSIPGAYEQYF
>NA|TRBJ1-1|TRBV13|NA
TGTGCCAGCAGCCTAGGGGAGGGCACTGAAGCTTTCTTT
CASSLGEGTEAFF
>NA|TRBJ1-2|TRBV27|NA
TGTGCCAGCAGTTCTCACAGGGTCCCCGCTGATGGCTACACCTTC
CASSSHRVPADGYTF
>TRBD2|TRBJ2-3|TRBV6-6|NA
TGTGCCAGCACCCGGGGGGGCGCATATACGCAGTATTTT
CASTRGGAYTQYF
>TRBD1|TRBJ2-5|TRBV5-6|NA
TGTGCCAGCAGCTTGGCTCTAGCAGGGGGCTTGAGAGAGACCCAGTACTTC
CASSLALAGGLRETQYF
>NA|TRBJ1-1|TRBV6-6|few
TGTGCCAGCAGTTACACGGGTAAGAACACTGAAGCTTTCTTT
CASSYTGKNTEAFF
>NA|TRBJ2-1|TRBV27|NA
TGTGCCAGCAGTTTCAGAGGGGCTGCGAATGAGCAGTTCTTC
CASSFRGAANEQFF
>TRBD1|TRBJ1-1|TRBV5-1|NA
TGCGCCAGCAGCTTGACAGGGGTCAACACTGAAGCTTTCTTT
CASSLTGVNTEAFF
>NA|TRBJ1-5|TRBV7-9|NA
TGTGCCAGCAGCGACCAAGGGGGGCCCCAGCATTTT
CASSDQGGPQHF
>TRBD1|TRBJ2-1|TRBV7-9|NA
TGTGCCAGCAGCACCGCTCGGGACAGGGTGAATGAGCAGTTCTTC
CASSTARDRVNEQFF
>TRBD1|TRBJ2-7|TRBV27|NA
TGTGCCAGCAGTTTACTAGGGACAGGGGAATACGAGCAGTACTTC
CASSLLGTGEYEQYF
>NA|TRBJ2-1|TRBV27|NA
TGTGCCAGCGGCGTGAAAGGGTTCTACAATGAGCAGTTCTTC
CASGVKGFYNEQFF
>NA|TRBJ2-5|TRBV5-1|NA
TGCGCCAGCAGCTCCAGTGGGGGCGCGGGGCAAGAGACCCAGTACTTC
CASSSSGGAGQETQYF